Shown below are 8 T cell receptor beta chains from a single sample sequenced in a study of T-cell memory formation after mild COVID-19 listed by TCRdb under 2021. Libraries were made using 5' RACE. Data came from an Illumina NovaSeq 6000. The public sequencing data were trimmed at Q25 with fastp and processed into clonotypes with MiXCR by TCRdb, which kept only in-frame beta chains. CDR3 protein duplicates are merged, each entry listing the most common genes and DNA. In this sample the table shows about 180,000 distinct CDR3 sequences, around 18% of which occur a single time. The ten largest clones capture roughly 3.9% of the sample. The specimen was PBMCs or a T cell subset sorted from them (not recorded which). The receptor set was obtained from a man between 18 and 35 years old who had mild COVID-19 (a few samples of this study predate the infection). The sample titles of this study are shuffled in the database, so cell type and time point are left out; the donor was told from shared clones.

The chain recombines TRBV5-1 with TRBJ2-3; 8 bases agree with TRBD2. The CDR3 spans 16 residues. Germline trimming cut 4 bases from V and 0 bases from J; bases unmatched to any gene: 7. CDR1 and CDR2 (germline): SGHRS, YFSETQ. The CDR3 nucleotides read TGCGCCAGCAGCCCGTTAGCGGGGACTAGCACAGATACGCAGTATTTT. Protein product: CASSPLAGTSTDTQYF. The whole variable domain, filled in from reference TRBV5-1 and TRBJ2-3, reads KAGVTQTPRYLIKTRGQQVTLSCSPISGHRSVSWYQQTPGQGLQFLFEYFSETQRNKGNFPGRFSGRQFSNSRSEMNVSTLELGDSALYLCASSPLAGTSTDTQYFGPGTRLTVL.

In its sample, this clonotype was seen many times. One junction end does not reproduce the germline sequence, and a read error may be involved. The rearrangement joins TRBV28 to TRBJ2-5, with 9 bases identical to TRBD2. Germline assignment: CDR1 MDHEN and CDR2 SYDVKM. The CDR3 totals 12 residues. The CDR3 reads CASSGGQETQYF. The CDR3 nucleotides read TGCGCCAGCAGCGGGGGGCAAGAGACCCAGTACTTC.

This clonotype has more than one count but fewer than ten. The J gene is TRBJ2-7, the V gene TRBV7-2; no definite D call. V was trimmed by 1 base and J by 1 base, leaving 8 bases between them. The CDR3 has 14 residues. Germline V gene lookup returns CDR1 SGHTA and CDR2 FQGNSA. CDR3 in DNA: TGTGCCAGCAGCTTAGTCCCTGAATCCTACGAGCAGTACTTC. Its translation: CASSLVPESYEQYF.

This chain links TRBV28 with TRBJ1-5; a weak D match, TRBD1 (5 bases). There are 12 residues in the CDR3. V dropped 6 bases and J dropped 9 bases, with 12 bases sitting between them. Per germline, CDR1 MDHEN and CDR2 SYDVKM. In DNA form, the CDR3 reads TGTGCCAGCAGCCCAGGGACCCGGCCCCAGCATTTT. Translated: CASSPGTRPQHF.

Written as DNA, the CDR3 is TGCGCCAGCAGCCCGGGGCCAAGGGGAAAACTGTTTTTT. Its protein is CASSPGPRGKLFF. V and J are TRBV5-1 and TRBJ1-4; possible D gene TRBD1, 5 bases. The CDR3 consists of 13 residues. The V and J ends lost 4 bases and 10 bases respectively, with 14 bases between them. CDR1 is SGHRS, CDR2 YFSETQ, per germline.

This chain's CDR3 is CASKLRTDIYNEQFF. CDR3 nucleotide sequence: TGTGCCAGCAAATTAAGGACAGACATCTACAATGAGCAGTTCTTC. V gene TRBV12-3 or TRBV12-4 combines with J gene TRBJ2-1; D may be TRBD1 (6 bases). This CDR3 contains 15 residues. Trimming shortened V by 7 bases and J by 3 bases, and 16 bases separated the two germline ends.

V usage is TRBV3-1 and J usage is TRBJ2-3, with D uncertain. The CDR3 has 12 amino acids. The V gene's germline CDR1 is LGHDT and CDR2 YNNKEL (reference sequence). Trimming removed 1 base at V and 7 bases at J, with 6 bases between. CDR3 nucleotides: TGTGCCAGCAGCCAAGGAGTGAATACGCAGTATTTT. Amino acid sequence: CASSQGVNTQYF.

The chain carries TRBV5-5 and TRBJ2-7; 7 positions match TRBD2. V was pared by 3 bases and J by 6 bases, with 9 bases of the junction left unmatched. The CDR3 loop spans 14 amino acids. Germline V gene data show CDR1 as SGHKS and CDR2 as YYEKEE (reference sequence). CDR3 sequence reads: CASSSVGGRVEQYV. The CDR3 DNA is TGTGCCAGCAGCTCCGTCGGCGGGAGAGTCGAGCAGTACGTC.